A single sample is the source of the 5 T cell receptor beta chains below, sequenced in a study of shared clonotypes between healthy human individuals. CD45RO negativity and positive selection for CCR7 defined naive CD8 cells, a population that excluded terminally differentiated effector memory CD45RA+ cells. Sequencing was performed with immunoSEQ multiplex PCR; in TCRdb, only in-frame clones are kept and a portion is missing. In the table there are some 2.1 million clones, about 95% of which are singletons. The sequencing input was naive CD8+ T cells sorted from blood. Receptors were obtained from a man younger than 35 in good health.

This sequence joins TRBV9 and TRBJ2-3, with 7 bases aligning to TRBD2. The length of the CDR3 is 16 residues. The germline V gene encodes CDR1 SGDLS and CDR2 YYNGEE. Trimming removed 4 bases from V and 4 bases from J; junction bases left unmatched: 12. The CDR3 loop reads CASSLLDGGSADTQYF. Here the CDR3 DNA reads TGTGCCAGCAGCCTCCTGGACGGCGGGAGTGCAGATACGCAGTATTTT.

V and J are TRBV30 and TRBJ2-6, with D uncertain. The V end lost 4 bases, the J end lost 0 bases, and 10 bases lay between the germline ends. The CDR3 totals 15 residues. Looked up from germline, CDR1 is GTSNPN and CDR2 is SVGIG (reference sequence). In DNA, the CDR3 is TGTGCCTGGATACCGAACTACTCTGGGGCCAACGTCCTGACTTTC. Translation gives CAWIPNYSGANVLTF.

This rearrangement joins TRBV9 to TRBJ2-7; a weak D match, TRBD2 (6 bases). The germline gives CDR1 SGDLS, CDR2 YYNGEE. Trimming shortened V by 0 bases and J by 6 bases, and 13 bases separated the two germline ends. The CDR3 loop spans 14 amino acids. In DNA, the CDR3 is TGTGCCAGCAGCGTAGGCGGGGCAGGAGGCGAGCAGTACTTC. Amino acid sequence: CASSVGGAGGEQYF.

Concerning this clone: Different DNA sequences within this sample yield the same CDR3. In nucleotides, the CDR3 is TGTGCCAGCAGCGTAGCTGGAAACCAAGAGACCCAGTACTTC. It codes for CASSVAGNQETQYF. The chain recombines TRBV9 with TRBJ2-5; D remains unclear. This CDR3 contains 14 residues. Per germline, CDR1 SGDLS and CDR2 YYNGEE. Trimming took off 0 bases at V and 0 bases at J, with 6 bases between the two ends. Filled out from reference TRBV9 and TRBJ2-5, the complete variable domain reads DSGVTQTPKHLITATGQRVTLRCSPRSGDLSVYWYQQSLDQGLQFLIQYYNGEERAKGNILERFSAQQFPDLHSELNLSSLELGDSALYFCASSVAGNQETQYFGPGTRLLVL.

V gene TRBV29-1 combines with J gene TRBJ2-7; 7 positions match TRBD1. J gave up 3 bases and V 5 bases, and 7 bases lay outside the gene matches. Looked up from germline, CDR1 is SQVTM and CDR2 is ANQGSEA. The CDR3 runs to 13 residues. The CDR3 sequence is CSVRRTGSYEQYF. The DNA of the CDR3 is TGCAGCGTTCGTCGGACAGGTAGCTACGAGCAGTACTTC.